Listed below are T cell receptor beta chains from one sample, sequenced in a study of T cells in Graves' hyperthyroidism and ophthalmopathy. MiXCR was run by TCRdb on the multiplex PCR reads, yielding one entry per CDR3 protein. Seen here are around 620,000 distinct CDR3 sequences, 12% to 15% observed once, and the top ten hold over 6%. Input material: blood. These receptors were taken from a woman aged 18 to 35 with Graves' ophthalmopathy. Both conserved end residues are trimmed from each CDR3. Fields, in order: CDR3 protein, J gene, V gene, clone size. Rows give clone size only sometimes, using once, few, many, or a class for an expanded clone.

CDR3: ASSLPAGDRNEQF
J: TRBJ2-1
V: TRBV11-3
size: many

CDR3: ASSPPGSAQETQY
J: TRBJ2-5
V: TRBV7-9
size: many

CDR3: ASSLARGPTYEQY
J: TRBJ2-7
V: TRBV18
size: NA

CDR3: ASRAGLGELF
J: TRBJ2-2
V: TRBV6-1
size: NA

CDR3: ASSWAGVNTEAF
J: TRBJ1-1
V: TRBV28
size: many

CDR3: ASSVRVSGYEQY
J: TRBJ2-7
V: TRBV2
size: many

CDR3: ASSRDRADLRTTGELF
J: TRBJ2-2
V: TRBV12-3/TRBV12-4
size: many

CDR3: ASSLLRDAAQY
J: TRBJ2-5
V: TRBV12-3/TRBV12-4
size: NA

CDR3: ASSQVQVDSYEQY
J: TRBJ2-7
V: TRBV4-1
size: many

CDR3: ASNHFRDDNYGYT
J: TRBJ1-2
V: TRBV7-7
size: many

CDR3: SARDGKKSSYEQY
J: TRBJ2-7
V: TRBV20-1
size: many

CDR3: ASSRHSGQQETQY
J: TRBJ2-5
V: TRBV28
size: many

CDR3: ASSSVDRYNEQF
J: TRBJ2-1
V: TRBV7-9
size: NA

CDR3: ASSQTRQPHQPQH
J: TRBJ1-5
V: TRBV4-3
size: many

CDR3: ASSRTGPLGQY
J: TRBJ2-5
V: TRBV27
size: few

CDR3: SARQAGGGTDTQY
J: TRBJ2-3
V: TRBV20-1
size: many

CDR3: ASSWGLAGVFQETQY
J: TRBJ2-5
V: TRBV28
size: NA

CDR3: ASSPFSGTEQETQY
J: TRBJ2-5
V: TRBV27
size: many

CDR3: ASSYSVHRDTQY
J: TRBJ2-3
V: TRBV2
size: few

CDR3: ASSLSGGYTDTQY
J: TRBJ2-3
V: TRBV7-8
size: many

CDR3: ASSPLSGRDSPLH
J: TRBJ1-6
V: TRBV18
size: few

CDR3: ASSLAPTGVPHGYT
J: TRBJ1-2
V: TRBV7-6
size: many